Sequencing of this T cell receptor beta chain was carried out in a study of blood T cells in healthy people across ages. Broader study findings: Compared with aged donors, long-lived donors showed fewer expanded clones, suggesting selection. Naive T cell percentage showed a strong correlation with TCR beta diversity.

Trimming left V 0 bases short and J 10 bases short, with 10 bases between. There are 14 residues in the CDR3. Per germline, CDR1 LNHNV and CDR2 YYDKDF (reference sequence). Remarks on this clonotype: What it binds is unknown.

Then a second PCR, running roughly 7 to 11 cycles, was carried out with a sample-barcoded 5' primer and a J-beta primer mix. TCRdb used MiXCR to reprocess the 5' RACE reads, holding one entry per CDR3 protein. The top ten hold about 4% of the sample, which has 1.5 million to 1.8 million distinct CDR3 sequences, approximately 42% seen once. The people who gave samples were healthy Caucasians from Russia, aged roughly 6 to 90. Specimen: blood. This receptor was identified in a woman aged 18-29 years in good health. V and J are TRBV15 and TRBJ2-6, with D tentatively TRBD1 (6 bases). Here the CDR3 reads CATSREQGLNVLTF. The DNA for the CDR3 is TGTGCCACCAGCAGAGAACAGGGCTTAAACGTCCTGACTTTC.